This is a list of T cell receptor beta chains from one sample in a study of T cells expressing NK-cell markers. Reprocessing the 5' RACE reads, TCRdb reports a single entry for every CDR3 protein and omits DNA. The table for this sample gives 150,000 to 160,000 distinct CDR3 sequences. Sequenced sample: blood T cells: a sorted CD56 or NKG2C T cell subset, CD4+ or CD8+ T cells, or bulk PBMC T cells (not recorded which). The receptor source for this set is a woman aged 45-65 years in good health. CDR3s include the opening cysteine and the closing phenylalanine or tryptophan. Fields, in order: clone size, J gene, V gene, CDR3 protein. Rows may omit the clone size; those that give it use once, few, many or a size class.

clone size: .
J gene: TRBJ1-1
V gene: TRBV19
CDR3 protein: CASSPDRGGTEAFF

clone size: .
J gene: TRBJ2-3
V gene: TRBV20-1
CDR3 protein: CSASSSGLQDTQYF

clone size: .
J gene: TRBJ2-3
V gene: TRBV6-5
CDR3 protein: CASSNFPWADTQYF

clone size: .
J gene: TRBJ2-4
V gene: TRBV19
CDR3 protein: CASNSGAKNIQYF

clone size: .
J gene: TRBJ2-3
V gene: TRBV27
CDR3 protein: CASSDITGQGVADTQYF

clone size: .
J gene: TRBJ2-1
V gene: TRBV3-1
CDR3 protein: CASSQDRQIPNEQFF

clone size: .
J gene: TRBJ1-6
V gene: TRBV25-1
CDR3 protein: CASTQGNRSPLHF

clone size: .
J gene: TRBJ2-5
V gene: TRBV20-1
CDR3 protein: CSAWATSGIETQYF

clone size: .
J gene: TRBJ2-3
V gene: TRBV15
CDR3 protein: CATSVRDESPDTQYF

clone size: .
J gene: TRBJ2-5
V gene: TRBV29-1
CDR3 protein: CSVEVSGWQETQYF

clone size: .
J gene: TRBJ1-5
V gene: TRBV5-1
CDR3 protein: CASSLTGGSNQPQHF

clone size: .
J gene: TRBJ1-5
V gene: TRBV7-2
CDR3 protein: CASTETGGQPQHF

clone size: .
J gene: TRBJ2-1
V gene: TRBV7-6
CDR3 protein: CASSPTSGSTYNEQFF

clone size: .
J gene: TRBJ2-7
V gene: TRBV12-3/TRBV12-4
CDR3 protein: CASSSSGTYEQYF

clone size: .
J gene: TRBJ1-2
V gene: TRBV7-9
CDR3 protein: CASSKSPVGLGYTF

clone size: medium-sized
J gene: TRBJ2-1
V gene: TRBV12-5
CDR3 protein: CASGTRGVLRSYNEQFF

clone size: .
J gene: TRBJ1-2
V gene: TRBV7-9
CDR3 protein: CASSLTLYGYTF

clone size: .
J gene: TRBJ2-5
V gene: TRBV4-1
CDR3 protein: CASSQEVTSGRRETQYF

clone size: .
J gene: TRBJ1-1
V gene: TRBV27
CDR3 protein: CASRAGTNAVAEAFF

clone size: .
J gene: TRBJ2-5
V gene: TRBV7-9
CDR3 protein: CASSLGGGAGRETQYF

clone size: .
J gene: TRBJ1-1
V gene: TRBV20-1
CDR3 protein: CSARDAGVVAEAFF

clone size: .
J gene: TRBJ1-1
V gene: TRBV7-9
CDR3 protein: CASTSGHRENTEAFF

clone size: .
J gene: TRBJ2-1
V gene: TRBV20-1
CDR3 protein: CSARTSGRAHPYEQFF

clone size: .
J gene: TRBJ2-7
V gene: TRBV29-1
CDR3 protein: CSVEGASGQTYEQYF

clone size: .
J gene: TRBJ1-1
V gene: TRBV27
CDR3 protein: CASSLTRGQVTEAFF

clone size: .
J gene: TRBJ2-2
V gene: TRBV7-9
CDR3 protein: CARGRTPLDTGELFF

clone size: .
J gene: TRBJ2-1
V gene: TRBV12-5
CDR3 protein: CASGPGLAGASEQFF

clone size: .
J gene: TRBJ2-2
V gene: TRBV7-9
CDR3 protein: CASSSTRQANTGELFF

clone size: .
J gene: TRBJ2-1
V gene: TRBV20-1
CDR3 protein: CSARSTLGGNEQFF

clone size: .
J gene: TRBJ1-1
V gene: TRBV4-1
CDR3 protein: CASSQGQAMNTEAFF

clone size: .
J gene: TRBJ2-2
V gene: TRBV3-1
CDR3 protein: CASSHSGLPNTGELFF

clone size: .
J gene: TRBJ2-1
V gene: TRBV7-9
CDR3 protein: CASSSAPGHYNEQFF

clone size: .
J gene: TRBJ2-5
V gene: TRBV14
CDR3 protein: CASKPLAGGVTQYF

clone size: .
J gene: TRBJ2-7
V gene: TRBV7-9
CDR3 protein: CASSLWAYEQYF

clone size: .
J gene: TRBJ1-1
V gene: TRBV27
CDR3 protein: CASSSLSHTEAFF

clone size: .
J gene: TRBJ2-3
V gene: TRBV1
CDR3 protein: CTSSQERRRRTDTQYF

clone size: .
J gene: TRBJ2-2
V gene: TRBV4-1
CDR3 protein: CASSFPSTGELFF

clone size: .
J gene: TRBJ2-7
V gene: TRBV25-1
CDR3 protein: CASSASGRVYEQYF

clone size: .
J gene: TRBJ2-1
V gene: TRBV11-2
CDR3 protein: CASRLTGTRWFF

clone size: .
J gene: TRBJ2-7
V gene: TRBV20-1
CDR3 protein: CSARDSWDSYEQYF

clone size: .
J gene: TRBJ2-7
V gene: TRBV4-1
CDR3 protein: CASSQRGGQGWYEQYF

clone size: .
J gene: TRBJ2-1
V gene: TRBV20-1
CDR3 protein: CSARDRLPRSYNEQFF

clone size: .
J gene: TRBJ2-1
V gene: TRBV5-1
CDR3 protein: CASKRDDSDEQFF

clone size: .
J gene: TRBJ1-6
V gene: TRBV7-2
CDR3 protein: CASSSYWGDAYNSPLHF

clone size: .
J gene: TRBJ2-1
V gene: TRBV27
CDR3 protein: CASREAGVGNEQFF

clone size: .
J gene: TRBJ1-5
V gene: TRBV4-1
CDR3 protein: CASSQGTRKDRVQPQHF

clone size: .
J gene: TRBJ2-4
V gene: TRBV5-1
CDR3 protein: CASSQDRARDIQYF

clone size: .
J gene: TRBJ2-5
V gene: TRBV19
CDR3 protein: CASSIALGETQYF

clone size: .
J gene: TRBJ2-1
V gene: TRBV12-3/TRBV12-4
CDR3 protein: CASGPSPLDSYNEQFF